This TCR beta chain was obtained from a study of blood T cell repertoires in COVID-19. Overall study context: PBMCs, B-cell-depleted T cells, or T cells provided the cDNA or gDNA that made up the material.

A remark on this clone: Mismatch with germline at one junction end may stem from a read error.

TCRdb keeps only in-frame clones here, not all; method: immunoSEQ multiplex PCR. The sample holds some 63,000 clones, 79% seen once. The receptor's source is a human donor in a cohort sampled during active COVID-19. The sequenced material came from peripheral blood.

CDR3 DNA sequence: TGTGCTAGCAGCTTGGGGACAGGGGGCTGGACAGATACGCAGTATTTT. Translated: CASSLGTGGWTDTQYF. The chain combines TRBV7-7 with TRBJ2-3; 12 nucleotides agree with TRBD1. The CDR3 is 16 residues long. Germline V gene lookup returns CDR1 SSHAT and CDR2 FNYEAQ (reference sequence).